This entry describes one T cell receptor beta chain. This table comes from immunoSEQ multiplex PCR, and its TCRdb copy is limited to in-frame clones, with some not included. The sample carries roughly 160,000 clones, roughly 86% recorded once. The data belong to a study of blood T cell repertoires in COVID-19. V trimming: 5 bases; J trimming: 6 bases; junction bases outside the gene matches: 11. The CDR3 is made up of 15 amino acids. CDR1 MNHNY and CDR2 SVGAGI come from the germline V gene (reference sequence). The chain links TRBV6-6 to TRBJ1-1; 8 bases map to TRBD1. This TCR came from an elderly woman with COVID-19, enrolled during active disease. The sequenced sample was peripheral blood. The CDR3 here is CASSGPGGGIAEAFF. In DNA form, the CDR3 reads TGTGCCAGCAGTGGCCCAGGGGGCGGGATCGCTGAAGCTTTCTTT.